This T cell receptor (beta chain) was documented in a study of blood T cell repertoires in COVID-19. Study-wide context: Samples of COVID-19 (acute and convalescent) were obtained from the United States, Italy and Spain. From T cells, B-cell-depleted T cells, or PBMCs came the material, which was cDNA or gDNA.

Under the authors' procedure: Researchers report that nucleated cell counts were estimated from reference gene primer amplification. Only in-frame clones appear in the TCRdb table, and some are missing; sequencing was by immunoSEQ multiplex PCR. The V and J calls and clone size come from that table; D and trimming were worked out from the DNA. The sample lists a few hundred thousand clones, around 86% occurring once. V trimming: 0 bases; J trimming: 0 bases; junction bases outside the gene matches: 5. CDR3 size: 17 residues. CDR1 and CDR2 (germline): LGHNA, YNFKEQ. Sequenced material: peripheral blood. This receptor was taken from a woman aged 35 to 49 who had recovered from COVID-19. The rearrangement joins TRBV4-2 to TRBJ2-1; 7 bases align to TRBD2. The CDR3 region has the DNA TGTGCCAGCAGCCAAGATTTTGGGACTACCTCCTACAATGAGCAGTTCTTC. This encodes CASSQDFGTTSYNEQFF.